Described below is a single TCR beta chain sequence and its context. The repertoire was sequenced with immunoSEQ multiplex PCR; TCRdb's copy has only in-frame clones and lacks some. The sample shows about 89,000 clones, around 94% of them seen only once. This sample is drawn from a study of T cell changes during pregnancy in multiple sclerosis. This CDR3 spans 14 amino acids. The V and J ends lost 3 bases and 4 bases, in that order; junction bases with no gene match: 3. Germline CDR1 and CDR2: KGHSH and LQKENI. This TCR was recovered from a female donor with multiple sclerosis, enrolled in a pregnancy study. V usage is TRBV18 and J usage is TRBJ2-7; 10 nucleotides line up with TRBD2. Sequences were derived from peripheral blood, sampled in the third trimester of pregnancy. The CDR3 DNA sequence: TGTGCCAGCTCACCCGGACTAGCGGCTTACGAGCAGTACTTC. Its translation: CASSPGLAAYEQYF. Combining the CDR3 with reference TRBV18 and TRBJ2-7 gives the whole variable domain NAGVMQNPRHLVRRRGQEARLRCSPMKGHSHVYWYRQLPEEGLKFMVYLQKENIIDESGMPKERFSAEFPKEGPSILRIQQVVRGDSAAYFCASSPGLAAYEQYFGPGTRLTVT.